Listed here are 6 T cell receptor beta chains from one sample, sequenced in a study of blood T cell repertoires in COVID-19. Profiled with immunoSEQ multiplex PCR; TCRdb holds only in-frame clones, not every one. The repertoire holds over 90,000 clones, with around four fifths as singletons. Sequenced material: peripheral blood. The receptors come from a man aged 55 to 70 with active or convalescent COVID-19.

J is TRBJ2-7 and V is TRBV19, with D unresolved. Germline V gives CDR1 LNHDA, CDR2 SQIVND (reference sequence). V was shortened by 5 bases and J by 1 base, with 9 bases between the two germline ends. The CDR3 is made up of 13 amino acids. For the CDR3, the DNA is TGTGCCAGTAGTGCGACACGTTCCTACGAGCAGTACTTC. Encoded protein: CASSATRSYEQYF.

This chain joins TRBV11-3 and TRBJ2-3; no clear D gene. The length of the CDR3 is 11 residues. Germline V gene data show CDR1 as SGHNT and CDR2 as YENEEA. The V end was cut by 5 bases, the J end by 8 bases, with 8 bases between. The CDR3 DNA is TGTGCCAGCAGCGCGTCGGGTACGCAGTATTTT. This sequence encodes CASSASGTQYF.

This clone turned up a few times. The chain has TRBV5-1 and TRBJ2-3; 7 nucleotides line up with TRBD1. The J segment lost 9 bases and the V segment lost 0 bases, leaving 4 bases of the junction unmatched. CDR1 is SGHRS, CDR2 YFSETQ, per germline. CDR3 size: 13 residues. CDR3 in amino acids: CASSLGTGGTQYF. CDR3 in DNA: TGCGCCAGCAGCTTGGGGACAGGAGGCACGCAGTATTTT.

The V call is TRBV5-1, the J call TRBJ1-3, with 8 bases fitting TRBD1. The CDR3 has 16 amino acids. The germline V gene has CDR1 SGHRS and CDR2 YFSETQ. V lost 3 bases and J lost 4; bases outside the gene matches: 9. CDR3 sequence: CASSSSTGVPGNTIYF. The CDR3 DNA follows: TGCGCCAGCAGCTCGTCGACAGGGGTCCCCGGAAACACCATATATTTT.

The chain recombines TRBV7-2 with TRBJ2-3; 14 bases are shared with TRBD2. This CDR3 spans 16 amino acids. Unmatched junction bases numbered 6, after V lost 5 bases and J lost 5 bases. In germline, CDR1 is SGHTA, CDR2 FQGNSA. The CDR3 sequence: CASSPTSGRARDTQYF. The DNA of the CDR3 is TGTGCCAGCAGCCCGACTAGCGGGAGGGCCAGAGATACGCAGTATTTT.

The chain combines TRBV6-2 or TRBV6-3 with TRBJ2-5; a weak D match, TRBD1 (5 bases). V was trimmed by 5 bases and J by 0 bases, leaving 16 bases between them. This CDR3 has 16 amino acids. The V gene's germline CDR1 is MNHEY and CDR2 SVGEGT. CDR3 residues: CASSNGFDSYQETQYF. The CDR3 DNA is TGTGCCAGCAGTAATGGGTTCGACAGCTACCAAGAGACCCAGTACTTC.